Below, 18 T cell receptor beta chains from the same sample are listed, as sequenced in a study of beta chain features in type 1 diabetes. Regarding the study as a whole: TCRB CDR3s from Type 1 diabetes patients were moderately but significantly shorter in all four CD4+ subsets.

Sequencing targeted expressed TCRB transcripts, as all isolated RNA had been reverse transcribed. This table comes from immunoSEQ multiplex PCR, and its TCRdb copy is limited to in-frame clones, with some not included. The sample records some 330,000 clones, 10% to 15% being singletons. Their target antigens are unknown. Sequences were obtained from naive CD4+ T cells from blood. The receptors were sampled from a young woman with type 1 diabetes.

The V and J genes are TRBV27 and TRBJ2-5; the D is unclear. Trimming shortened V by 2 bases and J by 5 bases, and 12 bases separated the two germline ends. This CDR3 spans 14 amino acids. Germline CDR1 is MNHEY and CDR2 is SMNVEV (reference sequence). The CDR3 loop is CASSLRGDGETQYF. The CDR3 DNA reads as TGTGCCAGCAGTTTAAGAGGCGACGGGGAGACCCAGTACTTC.

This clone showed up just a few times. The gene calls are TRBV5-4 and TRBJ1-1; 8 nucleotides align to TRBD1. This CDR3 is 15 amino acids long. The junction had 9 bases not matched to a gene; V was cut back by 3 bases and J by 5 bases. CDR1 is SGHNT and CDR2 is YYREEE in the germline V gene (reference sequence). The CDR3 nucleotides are TGTGCCAGCAGCTCCGTCGGCAGGGGGCTAACTGAAGCTTTCTTT. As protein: CASSSVGRGLTEAFF.

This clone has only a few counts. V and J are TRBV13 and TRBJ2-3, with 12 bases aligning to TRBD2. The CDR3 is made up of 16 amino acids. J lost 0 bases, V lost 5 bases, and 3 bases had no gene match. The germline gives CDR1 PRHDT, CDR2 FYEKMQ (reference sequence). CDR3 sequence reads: CASSHGLAGSTDTQYF. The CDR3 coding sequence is TGTGCCAGCAGCCATGGACTAGCGGGGAGCACAGATACGCAGTATTTT. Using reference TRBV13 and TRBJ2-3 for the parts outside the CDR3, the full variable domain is AAGVIQSPRHLIKEKRETATLKCYPIPRHDTVYWYQQGPGQDPQFLISFYEKMQSDKGSIPDRFSAQQFSDYHSELNMSSLELGDSALYFCASSHGLAGSTDTQYFGPGTRLTVL.

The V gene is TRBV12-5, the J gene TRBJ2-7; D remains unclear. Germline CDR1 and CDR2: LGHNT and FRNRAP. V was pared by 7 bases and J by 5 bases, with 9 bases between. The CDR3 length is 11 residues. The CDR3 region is CASALLDEQYF. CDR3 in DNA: TGTGCTAGTGCCCTTCTCGACGAGCAGTACTTC.

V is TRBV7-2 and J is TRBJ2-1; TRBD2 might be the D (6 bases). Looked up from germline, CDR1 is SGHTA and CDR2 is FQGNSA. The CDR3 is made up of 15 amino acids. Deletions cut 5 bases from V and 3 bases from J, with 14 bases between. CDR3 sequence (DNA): TGTGCCAGCAGCCAAGCACCGGGAGTCTACAATGAGCAGTTCTTC. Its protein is CASSQAPGVYNEQFF.

This chain's CDR3 is CASRAGGLYTF. Written as DNA, the CDR3 is TGTGCCAGCAGAGCGGGGGGGCTGTACACCTTC. The chain couples TRBV2 to TRBJ1-2, with D tentatively TRBD1 (6 bases). Germline loops: CDR1 SNHLY, CDR2 FYNNEI. Trimming cost V 6 bases and J 11 bases, with 13 bases left between them. The CDR3 consists of 11 residues.

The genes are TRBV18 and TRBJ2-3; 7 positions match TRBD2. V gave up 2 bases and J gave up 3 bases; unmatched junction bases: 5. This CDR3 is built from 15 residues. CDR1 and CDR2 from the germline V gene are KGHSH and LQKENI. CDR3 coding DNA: TGTGCCAGCTCACCAGCGGGGGTCAAGACAGATACGCAGTATTTT. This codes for CASSPAGVKTDTQYF. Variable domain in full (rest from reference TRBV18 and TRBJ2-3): NAGVMQNPRHLVRRRGQEARLRCSPMKGHSHVYWYRQLPEEGLKFMVYLQKENIIDESGMPKERFSAEFPKEGPSILRIQQVVRGDSAAYFCASSPAGVKTDTQYFGPGTRLTVL.

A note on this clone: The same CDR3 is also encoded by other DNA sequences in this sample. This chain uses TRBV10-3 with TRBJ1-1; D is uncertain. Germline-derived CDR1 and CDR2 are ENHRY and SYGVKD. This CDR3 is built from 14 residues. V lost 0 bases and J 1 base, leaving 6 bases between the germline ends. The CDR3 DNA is TGTGCCATCAGTGAGTCAGGGAGGAACACTGAAGCTTTCTTT. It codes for CAISESGRNTEAFF.

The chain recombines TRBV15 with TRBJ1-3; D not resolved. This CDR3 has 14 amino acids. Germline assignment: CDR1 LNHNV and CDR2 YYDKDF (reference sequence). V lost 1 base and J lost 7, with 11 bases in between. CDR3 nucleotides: TGTGCCACCAGCAGAGGTCAAGACGGGAACACCATATATTTT. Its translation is CATSRGQDGNTIYF.

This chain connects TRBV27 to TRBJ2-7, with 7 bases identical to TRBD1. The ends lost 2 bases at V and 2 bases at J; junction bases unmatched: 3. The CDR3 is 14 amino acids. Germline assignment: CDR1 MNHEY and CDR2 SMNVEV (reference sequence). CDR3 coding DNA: TGTGCCAGCAGTTTAAGACAGGGTCCCTACGAGCAGTACTTC. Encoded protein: CASSLRQGPYEQYF.

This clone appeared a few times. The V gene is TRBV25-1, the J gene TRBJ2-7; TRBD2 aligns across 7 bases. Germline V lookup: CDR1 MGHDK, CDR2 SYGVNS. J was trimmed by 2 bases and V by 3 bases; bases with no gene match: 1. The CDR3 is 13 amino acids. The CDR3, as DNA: TGTGCCAGCAGTGAGGCGGGGGCCTACGAGCAGTACTTC. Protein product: CASSEAGAYEQYF.

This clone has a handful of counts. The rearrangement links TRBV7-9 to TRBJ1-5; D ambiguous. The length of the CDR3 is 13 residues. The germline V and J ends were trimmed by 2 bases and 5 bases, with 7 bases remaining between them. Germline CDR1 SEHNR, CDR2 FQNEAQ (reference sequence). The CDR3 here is CASSLNPDQPQHF. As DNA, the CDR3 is TGTGCCAGCAGCTTAAATCCCGATCAGCCCCAGCATTTT.

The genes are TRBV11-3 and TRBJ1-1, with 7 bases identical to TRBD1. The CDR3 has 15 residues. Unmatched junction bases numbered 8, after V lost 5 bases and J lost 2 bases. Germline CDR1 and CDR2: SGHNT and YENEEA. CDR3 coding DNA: TGTGCCAGCAGCAGGAGGGGACAGACCAACACTGAAGCTTTCTTT. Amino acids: CASSRRGQTNTEAFF.

CDR3 bases: TGTGCCACCAGCAGAGATCGCAGCGACAATCAGCCCCAGCATTTT. Translating gives CATSRDRSDNQPQHF. This chain links TRBV15 with TRBJ1-5; unclear D gene. CDR1 LNHNV and CDR2 YYDKDF come from the germline V gene (reference sequence). The CDR3 has 15 amino acids. Trimming pared 0 bases from V and 3 bases from J, leaving 9 bases between.

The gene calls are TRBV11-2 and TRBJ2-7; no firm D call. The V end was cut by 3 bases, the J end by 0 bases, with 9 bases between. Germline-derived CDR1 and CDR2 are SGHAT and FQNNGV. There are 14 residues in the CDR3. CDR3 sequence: CASSFDASSYEQYF. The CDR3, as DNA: TGTGCCAGCAGCTTCGATGCTAGCTCCTACGAGCAGTACTTC.

CDR3 in amino acids: CASTTPRVWQRRTTRAYYYEQYF. The DNA of the CDR3 is TGCGCCAGCACCACCCCACGCGTGTGGCAAAGACGGACTACGAGGGCCTATTATTACGAGCAGTACTTC. The chain links TRBV23-1 to TRBJ2-7; D possibly corresponds to TRBD2 (6 bases). TRBV23-1 is treated as an ORF (open reading frame) with a function not yet certain. The CDR3 is 23 amino acids. Trimming shortened V by 7 bases and J by 4 bases, and 44 bases separated the two germline ends.

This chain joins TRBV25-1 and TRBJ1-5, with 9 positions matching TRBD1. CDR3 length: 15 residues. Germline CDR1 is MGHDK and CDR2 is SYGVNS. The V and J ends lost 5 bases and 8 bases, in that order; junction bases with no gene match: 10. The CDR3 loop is CASSPLDRGLEPQHF. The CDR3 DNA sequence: TGTGCCAGCAGTCCCCTGGACAGGGGACTTGAGCCCCAGCATTTT.

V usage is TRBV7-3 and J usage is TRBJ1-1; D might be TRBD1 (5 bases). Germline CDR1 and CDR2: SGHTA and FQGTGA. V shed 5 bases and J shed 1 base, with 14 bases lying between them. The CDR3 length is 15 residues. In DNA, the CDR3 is TGTGCCAGCAGCCTAATTGGGGGGGAGAACACTGAAGCTTTCTTT. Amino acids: CASSLIGGENTEAFF.